The table lists the clone carrying this T cell receptor beta chain with many counts. Its antigen is currently unknown. In the original processing: Per sample, the median was approximately 96,000 TCRs, with values from roughly 23,000 to 640,000. TCRdb reprocessed the RACE reads via MiXCR and lists one record per CDR3 protein. These V and J calls are TCRdb output, not the study's own analysis. The table includes more than 65,000 distinct CDR3 sequences, over 6% detected once. The time point denotes: patch test 1, 2 weeks after DPC sensitization. Treatment in this sample: therapeutic diphenylcyclopropenone sensitization with weekly scalp DPC. V lost 6 bases and J lost 3, with 11 bases in between. The CDR3 loop spans 13 amino acids. The sample comes from a study of human T cells and chemical hapten exposure. Study-wide findings and caveats: Counts of TCRs above 1 in 1000 frequency stayed unchanged with DPC sensitization.

The sequence came from a woman younger than 45 with alopecia areata. Some clones in this sample may be carry-over from other donors' samples. The material was whole blood, obtained in connection with sensitization to the hapten diphenylcyclopropenone (DPC). The chain recombines TRBV12-3 or TRBV12-4 with TRBJ1-1; D gene uncertain. DNA for the CDR3: TGTGCCAGCAGGATCCGGGGTGACACTGAAGCTTTCTTT. It yields the protein CASRIRGDTEAFF.